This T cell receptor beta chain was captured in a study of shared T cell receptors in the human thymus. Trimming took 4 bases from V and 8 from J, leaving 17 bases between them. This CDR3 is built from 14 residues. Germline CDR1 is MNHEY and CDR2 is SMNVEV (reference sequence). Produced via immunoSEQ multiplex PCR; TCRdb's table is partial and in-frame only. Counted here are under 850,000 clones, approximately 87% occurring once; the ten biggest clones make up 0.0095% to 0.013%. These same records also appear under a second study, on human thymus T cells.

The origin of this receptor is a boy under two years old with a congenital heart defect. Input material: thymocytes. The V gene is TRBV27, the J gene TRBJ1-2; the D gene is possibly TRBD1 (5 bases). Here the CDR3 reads CASSWEGTTRGYTF. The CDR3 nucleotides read TGTGCCAGCAGTTGGGAGGGGACCACGAGAGGCTACACCTTC.